The 18 T cell receptor beta chains presented below share a single source sample, sequenced in a study of identifying expanded T cells in peripheral blood. The table came from immunoSEQ multiplex PCR; TCRdb's copy has only in-frame clones and leaves some out. The profile shows around 120,000 clones, about 89% of them singletons. What was sequenced was blood. The receptors were gathered from a person aged 18-69 years in good health.

This chain links TRBV7-2 with TRBJ2-7; 9 nucleotides agree with TRBD1. Per the germline V gene, CDR1 is SGHTA and CDR2 is FQGNSA. Trimming at V came to 5 bases and at J to 3 bases, leaving 5 bases not matched to a gene. CDR3 length: 14 residues. DNA for the CDR3: TGTGCCAGCAGCCGTCCGGGACAGGGCTACGAGCAGTACTTC. This sequence encodes CASSRPGQGYEQYF.

This clone occurred once. The genes are TRBV5-6 and TRBJ2-2; no reliable D call. The CDR3 has 16 residues. Trimming took 1 base from V and 4 from J, leaving 14 bases between them. The germline V gene has CDR1 SGHDT and CDR2 YYEEEE. The CDR3 loop is CASSLLYSRGTGELFF. CDR3 sequence (DNA): TGTGCCAGCAGCTTGCTGTACTCCAGAGGCACCGGGGAGCTGTTTTTT.

This chain connects TRBV4-1 to TRBJ1-5; no reliable D call. The CDR3 covers 15 residues. The germline V gene encodes CDR1 MGHRA and CDR2 YSYEKL. The V end lost 2 bases, the J end lost 0 bases, and 8 bases lay between the germline ends. CDR3 bases: TGCGCCAGCAGCCAAACGGCAGTTAGCAATCAGCCCCAGCATTTT. This encodes CASSQTAVSNQPQHF.

The CDR3 DNA sequence: TGTGCCAGTAAGGCGGAAGCTAACTATGGCTACACCTTC. This encodes CASKAEANYGYTF. V gene TRBV19 combines with J gene TRBJ1-2; D is unresolved. This CDR3 has 13 residues. Germline CDR1 reads LNHDA; CDR2 reads SQIVND (reference sequence). V was pared by 7 bases and J by 0 bases, with 9 bases between.

The rearrangement links TRBV30 to TRBJ1-2; D gene ambiguous. The CDR3 length is 13 residues. V was pared by 2 bases and J by 2 bases, with 9 bases between. Germline V gives CDR1 GTSNPN, CDR2 SVGIG (reference sequence). This chain's CDR3 is CAWSLDGNYGYTF. The CDR3 DNA follows: TGTGCCTGGAGTCTAGACGGGAACTATGGCTACACCTTC.

J is TRBJ2-7 and V is TRBV25-1, with 12 positions matching TRBD2. The junction had 6 bases not matched to a gene; V was cut back by 0 bases and J by 12 bases. Germline lookup yields CDR1 MGHDK and CDR2 SYGVNS. This CDR3 has 14 amino acids. The CDR3 here is CASSEYPSGGAWYF. The CDR3, as DNA: TGTGCCAGCAGTGAATATCCTAGCGGGGGGGCCTGGTACTTC.

The rearrangement uses TRBV28 and TRBJ2-6; D remains unclear. V lost 6 bases and J 0 bases, leaving 12 bases between the germline ends. Germline V gene lookup returns CDR1 MDHEN and CDR2 SYDVKM. This CDR3 comprises 16 residues. The CDR3, as DNA: TGTGCCAGCAGACCCTTTTTGAGCTCTGGGGCCAACGTCCTGACTTTC. Translating it yields CASRPFLSSGANVLTF.

V and J are TRBV27 and TRBJ1-1; tentative D call: TRBD1 (6 bases). Germline loops: CDR1 MNHEY, CDR2 SMNVEV (reference sequence). V lost 6 bases and J 1 base, leaving 36 bases between the germline ends. The CDR3 loop spans 22 amino acids. The CDR3: CASSEDRIDHHPRLQRNTEAFF. DNA for the CDR3: TGTGCCAGCAGCGAAGACAGGATTGACCACCACCCAAGGCTCCAAAGGAACACTGAAGCTTTCTTT.

This clone was observed a handful of times. The rearrangement uses TRBV7-8 and TRBJ2-5; D ambiguous. In germline, CDR1 is SGHVS, CDR2 FQNEAQ. The CDR3 consists of 14 residues. The V and J ends lost 5 bases and 6 bases respectively, with 16 bases between them. CDR3: CASSPRTVLKTQYF. CDR3 coding DNA: TGTGCCAGCAGCCCCAGAACAGTTTTGAAGACCCAGTACTTC.

The chain recombines TRBV23-1 with TRBJ2-7, with no clear D. TRBV23-1 carries the ORF label, with uncertain function. Trimming removed 4 bases at V and 3 bases at J, with 19 bases between. This CDR3 is 16 amino acids long. CDR3 protein: CASSRIRGRPGYEQYF. The CDR3 DNA reads TGCGCCAGCAGTCGAATTCGTGGGCGACCGGGCTACGAGCAGTACTTC.

The chain couples TRBV6-7 to TRBJ2-7, with D perhaps TRBD1 (5 bases). TRBV6-7 is sorted into the ORF group, with uncertain function. This CDR3 contains 17 residues. Between the trimmed V and J ends, which lost 3 bases and 0 bases, there was a span of 18 bases. CDR3 in amino acids: CASSYKGKFGSSYEQYF. CDR3 nucleotide sequence: TGTGCCAGCAGTTATAAGGGGAAGTTCGGGTCCTCCTACGAGCAGTACTTC.

This chain uses TRBV5-8 with TRBJ2-5, with D possibly TRBD1 on 6 matching bases. The CDR3 length is 17 residues. Trimming took off 4 bases at V and 5 bases at J, with 24 bases between the two ends. Germline V CDR1 and CDR2: SGHTS, YDEGEE. The CDR3 reads CASSRGQASGVKETQYF. The CDR3 DNA reads TGTGCCAGCAGCCGGGGACAAGCGAGTGGGGTCAAGGAGACCCAGTACTTC.

This sequence joins TRBV6-5 and TRBJ2-3; TRBD2 matches 7 bases. Unmatched junction bases numbered 11, after V lost 6 bases and J lost 5 bases. Germline-derived CDR1 and CDR2 are MNHEY and SVGAGI. The CDR3 extends over 15 amino acids. The CDR3 bases are TGTGCCAGCAGACACAGCGGGGCTTCCCAAGATACGCAGTATTTT. It codes for CASRHSGASQDTQYF.

The V call is TRBV6-5, the J call TRBJ1-4, with D maybe TRBD1 (6 bases). V was trimmed by 6 bases and J by 7 bases, leaving 15 bases between them. In germline, CDR1 is MNHEY, CDR2 SVGAGI. CDR3 length: 14 residues. This CDR3 reads CASSTPRGGEKLFF. The CDR3 DNA sequence: TGTGCCAGCAGCACCCCCAGGGGAGGTGAAAAACTGTTTTTT.

This chain uses TRBV5-6 with TRBJ2-7, with D unclear. V was clipped by 4 bases and J by 0 bases, with 11 bases between them. This CDR3 has 14 residues. The germline CDR1 and CDR2 sequences are SGHDT and YYEEEE. CDR3: CASSPDAHSYEQYF. CDR3 bases: TGTGCCAGCAGCCCCGATGCCCACTCCTACGAGCAGTACTTC. Full variable domain (remainder filled in from reference TRBV5-6 and TRBJ2-7): DAGVTQSPTHLIKTRGQQVTLRCSPKSGHDTVSWYQQALGQGPQFIFQYYEEEERQRGNFPDRFSGHQFPNYSSELNVNALLLGDSALYLCASSPDAHSYEQYFGPGTRLTVT.

The rearrangement links TRBV7-6 to TRBJ2-2; no firm D call. Trimming took 1 base from V and 3 from J, leaving 9 bases between them. Per the germline V gene, CDR1 is SGHVS and CDR2 is FNYEAQ. This CDR3 is built from 15 residues. In nucleotides, the CDR3 is TGTGCCAGCAGCTTAGGGGTTTATGACACCGGGGAGCTGTTTTTT. Residues: CASSLGVYDTGELFF. The variable domain in full, completed from reference TRBV7-6 and TRBJ2-2, reads GAGVSQSPRYKVTKRGQDVALRCDPISGHVSLYWYRQALGQGPEFLTYFNYEAQQDKSGLPNDRFSAERPEGSISTLTIQRTEQRDSAMYRCASSLGVYDTGELFFGEGSRLTVL.

The chain uses TRBV28 and TRBJ1-2; D not resolved. Germline CDR1 is MDHEN and CDR2 is SYDVKM. The V gene lost 3 bases and the J gene lost 6 bases, with 8 bases spanning the gap. There are 12 residues in the CDR3. CDR3 region: CASSLRQDGYTF. The CDR3 DNA reads TGTGCCAGCAGTTTGAGGCAGGATGGCTACACCTTC.

The chain carries TRBV11-2 and TRBJ2-7; D may be TRBD1 (5 bases). The CDR3 has 13 amino acids. V was cut by 4 bases and J by 5 bases, with 12 bases left in between. Germline-derived CDR1 and CDR2 are SGHAT and FQNNGV. The chain's CDR3 is CASSSGHFDEQYF. The CDR3, as DNA: TGTGCCAGCAGCTCCGGACATTTCGACGAGCAGTACTTC.